This TCR beta chain is drawn from a study of response to subunit inactivated influenza vaccine. Broader study findings: Seasonal influenza vaccination, on each occasion, was suggested by the authors to recruit few new T cells.

Germline V gene data show CDR1 as GTSNPN and CDR2 as SVGIG (reference sequence). J was trimmed by 3 bases and V by 4 bases; bases with no gene match: 4. The CDR3 runs 15 residues. TCRdb passed the RT-PCR reads through MiXCR, listing each CDR3 protein once. This table has approximately 480,000 distinct CDR3 sequences, about 10% appearing once. The sample holds a few counts of this clonotype. Its target is not known. The sample here was PBMCs from blood, taken 45 days after vaccination. V and J are TRBV30 and TRBJ2-1, with 12 bases fitting TRBD2. The clonotype comes from a man in his forties or fifties who received an inactivated influenza vaccine. The CDR3 spells CAWTRTSGNYNEQFF. DNA for the CDR3: TGTGCCTGGACTAGGACTAGCGGGAACTACAATGAGCAGTTCTTC. Supplemented by reference TRBV30 and TRBJ2-1, the full variable domain reads SQTIHQWPATLVQPVGSPLSLECTVEGTSNPNLYWYRQAAGRGLQLLFYSVGIGQISSEVPQNLSASRPQDRQFILSSKKLLLSDSGFYLCAWTRTSGNYNEQFFGPGTRLTVL.